These 7 T cell receptor beta chains came from one sample sequenced in a study of T-cell reconstitution after alpha-beta-depleted transplantation in children. TCRbeta library preparation incorporated unique molecular identifiers. One entry per CDR3 protein, called by TCRdb with MiXCR from the PCR reads. The sample lists hundreds of thousands of distinct CDR3 sequences, 16% occurring once. The specimen was PBMCs from the stem cell graft donor, collected from the stem cell graft. All receptors derive from a human donor who donated a stem cell graft to a child with acute myeloid leukemia.

The chain has TRBV25-1 and TRBJ1-4; TRBD1 agrees at 7 bases. The germline CDR1 and CDR2 sequences are MGHDK and SYGVNS. The CDR3 totals 19 residues. The V gene end was trimmed by 1 base and the J gene end by 1 base; junction bases not matched to a gene: 12. The CDR3 is CASSELRQAPGGTNEKLFF. CDR3 DNA: TGTGCCAGCAGTGAATTGAGACAGGCCCCAGGGGGAACTAATGAAAAACTGTTTTTT.

This clonotype was detected only a few times. This chain links TRBV5-1 with TRBJ2-3; no definite D call. This CDR3 region has 15 residues. Trimming stripped 1 base from V and 0 bases from J, with 9 bases between. Germline assignment: CDR1 SGHRS and CDR2 YFSETQ. CDR3 sequence: CASSLQTPSTDTQYF. DNA of the CDR3: TGCGCCAGCAGCTTGCAGACACCCAGCACAGATACGCAGTATTTT.

This clonotype was detected once. The rearrangement uses TRBV7-8 and TRBJ1-2; 7 nucleotides match TRBD1. V was clipped by 5 bases and J by 7 bases; unmatched bases: 10. CDR1 is SGHVS, CDR2 FQNEAQ, per germline. This CDR3 spans 14 amino acids. The CDR3 here is CASSTDRDFGGYTF. CDR3 sequence (DNA): TGTGCCAGCAGCACAGACAGGGATTTCGGTGGCTACACCTTC.

Turning to this clonotype: A much larger clone lies a single base off, so this may be a read error. The V gene is TRBV12-3 or TRBV12-4, the J gene TRBJ1-6; 9 bases align to TRBD1. The junction had 11 bases not matched to a gene; V was cut back by 3 bases and J by 14 bases. The CDR3 contains 15 residues. CDR3 sequence reads: CASSFDTQGASSLHF. The CDR3 nucleotides are TGTGCCAGCAGTTTCGATACACAGGGGGCATCATCCCTCCACTTT.

This clonotype was picked up a small number of times. The chain joins TRBV6-5 to TRBJ2-1, with 13 bases matching TRBD2. Germline trimming cut 4 bases from V and 10 bases from J; bases unmatched to any gene: 4. CDR3 length: 14 residues. Germline assignment: CDR1 MNHEY and CDR2 SVGAGI. CDR3 sequence reads: CASSSGLAGLEQFF. The CDR3, as DNA: TGTGCCAGCAGTTCGGGACTAGCGGGGTTGGAGCAGTTCTTC.

This clonotype showed up many times. The chain combines TRBV20-1 with TRBJ2-7, with D perhaps matching TRBD2 (6 bases). The V end was cut by 0 bases, the J end by 0 bases, with 9 bases between. The CDR3 spans 14 residues. Germline loops: CDR1 DFQATT, CDR2 SNEGSKA (reference sequence). The CDR3 DNA reads as TGCAGTGCTAGAGAACCGGGGGTCTCCTACGAGCAGTACTTC. Translation gives CSAREPGVSYEQYF.

CDR3 loop: CASSPEADYGYTF. DNA for the CDR3: TGTGCCAGCAGCCCCGAGGCGGACTATGGCTACACCTTC. The genes are TRBV7-2 and TRBJ1-2; D unresolved. V lost 5 bases, J lost 3 bases, and 10 bases lay in between. The CDR3 consists of 13 residues. The germline V gene has CDR1 SGHTA and CDR2 FQGNSA.